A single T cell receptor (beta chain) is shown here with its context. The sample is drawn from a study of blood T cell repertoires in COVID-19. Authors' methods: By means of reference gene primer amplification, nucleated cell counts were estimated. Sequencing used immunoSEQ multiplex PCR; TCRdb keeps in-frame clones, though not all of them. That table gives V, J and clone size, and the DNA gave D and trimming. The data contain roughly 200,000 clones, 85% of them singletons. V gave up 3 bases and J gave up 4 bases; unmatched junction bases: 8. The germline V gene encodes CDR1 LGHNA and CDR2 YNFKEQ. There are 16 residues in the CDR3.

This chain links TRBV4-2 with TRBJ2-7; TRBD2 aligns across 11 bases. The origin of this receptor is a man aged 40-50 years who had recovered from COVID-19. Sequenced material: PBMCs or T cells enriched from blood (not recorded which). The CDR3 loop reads CASSHDSGRARYEQYF. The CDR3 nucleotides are TGTGCCAGCAGCCACGATAGCGGGAGGGCTCGATACGAGCAGTACTTC.